The 11 T cell receptor beta chains below come from one sample, sequenced in a study of beta chain features in type 1 diabetes (dated by TCRdb to between 2018 and 2020). Libraries were built with the immunoSEQ multiplex PCR assay. The entire amount of isolated RNA was reverse transcribed using the High Capacity cDNA Reverse Transcription Kit, so the sequenced TCRB transcripts were expressed ones. Drawn from immuneACCESS, this table holds only the in-frame rearrangements with V and J called that TCRdb kept. Clones are partly lost; checked studies trace under half to an unresolved V gene and leave the rest unexplained. Counted in this sample were 200,000 to 250,000 clones; 14% of them appeared once. Of the sample, about 0.02% falls within the top ten clones. General findings and caveats noted by the study authors: Type 1 diabetes patients showed a moderate but significant shortening of TCRB CDR3 length in all four CD4+ subsets.

Which antigens these TCRs recognize remains unknown. The sequenced sample was naive CD4+ T cells from blood. What the cell subset or site label conveys for this sample: true naive CD4+ T cells. The receptors shown here come from a man aged 25-45 years with type 1 diabetes.

This chain joins TRBV6-1 and TRBJ1-4; 7 bases map to TRBD1. Germline V lookup: CDR1 MNHNS, CDR2 SASEGT. The CDR3 is 13 amino acids. V was clipped by 6 bases and J by 6 bases; unmatched bases: 4. The chain's CDR3 is CASSSGTDEKLFF. The CDR3 DNA reads TGTGCCAGCAGCTCCGGGACAGATGAAAAACTGTTTTTT.

In its sample, this clone was seen a few times. The chain links TRBV4-1 to TRBJ1-5, with TRBD1 as a possible D gene (6 bases). The germline gives CDR1 MGHRA, CDR2 YSYEKL. The ends were cut back, 0 bases at V and 5 bases at J, with 8 bases in the middle. This CDR3 is 14 amino acids long. As DNA, the CDR3 is TGCGCCAGCAGCCAAGATTCAGGGGATCAGCCCCAGCATTTT. It encodes CASSQDSGDQPQHF.

The sample holds a few counts of this clone. The chain links TRBV9 to TRBJ2-3; perhaps TRBD2 as D (6 bases). Germline V gene data show CDR1 as SGDLS and CDR2 as YYNGEE. The CDR3 runs 16 residues. V was pared by 3 bases and J by 2 bases, with 16 bases between. CDR3 in DNA: TGTGCCAGCAGCGCGGGACTTACGCCCCCCACAGATACGCAGTATTTT. It is translated as CASSAGLTPPTDTQYF.

The table lists this clone with a few counts. The chain joins TRBV5-1 to TRBJ2-5, with 11 bases matching TRBD2. Germline loops: CDR1 SGHRS, CDR2 YFSETQ. The CDR3 consists of 16 residues. Trimming took 4 bases from V and 2 from J; bases not matched to a gene: 7. This CDR3 reads CASSGSSGGRQETQYF. In DNA, the CDR3 is TGCGCCAGCAGCGGTTCTAGCGGGGGGAGACAAGAGACCCAGTACTTC.

This clone was counted only a few times. The chain joins TRBV4-1 to TRBJ2-1; TRBD2 is a possible D gene (6 bases). The germline V and J ends were trimmed by 3 bases and 5 bases, with 14 bases remaining between them. This CDR3 has 15 amino acids. Germline CDR1 reads MGHRA; CDR2 reads YSYEKL. In DNA form, the CDR3 reads TGCGCCAGCAGCCAGACGGGACTTCGGAACAATGAGCAGTTCTTC. This encodes CASSQTGLRNNEQFF.

J is TRBJ1-2 and V is TRBV19; 10 bases match TRBD1. The CDR3 consists of 15 residues. V shed 4 bases and J 4 bases; nucleotides not matched to a gene: 6. CDR1 and CDR2 from the germline V gene are LNHDA and SQIVND (reference sequence). The CDR3 DNA reads as TGTGCCAGTAGTAGTGACAGGGGGCCTGGCTATGGCTACACCTTC. It codes for CASSSDRGPGYGYTF.

This clone was counted a few times. The rearrangement links TRBV7-9 to TRBJ2-1; D is possibly TRBD2 (5 bases). Germline loops: CDR1 SEHNR, CDR2 FQNEAQ (reference sequence). Trimming removed 7 bases from V and 6 bases from J, with 22 bases in between. CDR3 length: 16 amino acids. CDR3 region: CASISGAASLPNEQFF. CDR3 DNA sequence: TGTGCCAGCATCTCCGGAGCGGCGTCTTTACCCAATGAGCAGTTCTTC.

The V gene is TRBV2, the J gene TRBJ2-3, with D possibly being TRBD1 (5 bases). Germline-derived CDR1 and CDR2 are SNHLY and FYNNEI. The CDR3 consists of 15 residues. V gave up 4 bases and J gave up 3 bases, with 14 bases separating them. CDR3 amino acids: CASSATDIRTDTQYF. CDR3 bases: TGTGCCAGCAGTGCGACAGATATAAGAACAGATACGCAGTATTTT.

This clone has just a few counts. The chain couples TRBV5-1 to TRBJ2-2, with TRBD1 matching over 7 bases. The V and J ends lost 4 bases and 0 bases, in that order; junction bases with no gene match: 6. This CDR3 has 16 amino acids. Germline CDR1 is SGHRS and CDR2 is YFSETQ. The DNA for the CDR3 is TGCGCCAGCAGCACCACCGGGACAGCGAACACCGGGGAGCTGTTTTTT. Amino acids: CASSTTGTANTGELFF.

V is TRBV7-2 and J is TRBJ2-2; possibly TRBD1 for D (5 bases). The V end lost 3 bases, the J end lost 0 bases, and 8 bases lay between the germline ends. The V gene's germline CDR1 is SGHTA and CDR2 FQGNSA. The CDR3 consists of 15 residues. CDR3 amino acids: CASSFQGPNTGELFF. For the CDR3, the DNA is TGTGCCAGCAGCTTCCAGGGCCCGAACACCGGGGAGCTGTTTTTT.

The chain is built from TRBV25-1 and TRBJ2-1; 9 nucleotides line up with TRBD2. Germline CDR1 is MGHDK and CDR2 is SYGVNS. V was clipped by 3 bases and J by 4 bases; unmatched bases: 13. This CDR3 has 18 amino acids. The CDR3 bases are TGTGCCAGCAGTGAGTTTTTATTAGCTAGCGGGACATACAATGAGCAGTTCTTC. Translating it yields CASSEFLLASGTYNEQFF. Complete variable domain (other parts from reference TRBV25-1 and TRBJ2-1): EADIYQTPRYLVIGTGKKITLECSQTMGHDKMYWYQQDPGMELHLIHYSYGVNSTEKGDLSSESTVSRIRTEHFPLTLESARPSHTSQYLCASSEFLLASGTYNEQFFGPGTRLTVL.